Below are 2 T cell receptor beta chains sequenced from a single sample in a study of blood T cell repertoires in COVID-19. Sequenced by immunoSEQ multiplex PCR; TCRdb stores in-frame clones only, minus some. The profile shows roughly 140,000 clones, approximately 80% of them singletons. The material sequenced was peripheral blood. The receptors derive from an older man who had recovered from COVID-19.

The genes are TRBV6-1 and TRBJ1-2; no firm D call. V was cut by 3 bases and J by 4 bases, with 9 bases left in between. CDR3 size: 13 residues. Germline V CDR1 and CDR2: MNHNS, SASEGT. This CDR3 is CASSEGSRYGYTF. CDR3 in DNA: TGTGCCAGCAGTGAGGGCAGTCGCTATGGCTACACCTTC.

V usage is TRBV18 and J usage is TRBJ2-1; 12 bases map to TRBD2. Germline V lookup: CDR1 KGHSH, CDR2 LQKENI. CDR3 length equals 15 residues. Germline trimming cut 3 bases from V and 5 bases from J; bases unmatched to any gene: 2. Written as DNA, the CDR3 is TGTGCCAGCTCACCCTGGACTAGCGGGGACAATGAGCAGTTCTTC. Amino acids: CASSPWTSGDNEQFF.